This note documents a single T cell receptor (beta chain) sequence. Its antigen is as yet unknown. The V gene lost 0 bases and the J gene lost 0 bases, with 16 bases spanning the gap. Germline loops: CDR1 SGHNT, CDR2 YYREEE (reference sequence). This CDR3 comprises 19 residues. This sample is part of a study of shared clonotypes between healthy human individuals. Study-wide points: The low donor count limited represented genetic and exposure-history diversity.

For each subset, genomic DNA was distributed in equal portions over several immunoSEQ plates. Data came from immunoSEQ multiplex PCR; TCRdb stores just in-frame clones and leaves some out. In the table there are almost 750,000 clones, over 60% of which are singletons. CD45RA+ naive and CD45RA-negative memory subsets were separated from CD4+ cells. The TCR comes from a woman aged 30 to 39 in good health. Sequenced material: memory CD4+ T cells sorted from blood. Documented subset: CD45RA-negative fraction. The rearrangement joins TRBV5-4 to TRBJ2-6; D is ambiguous. The chain's CDR3 is CASSLVRPTTSSGANVLTF. The CDR3 bases are TGTGCCAGCAGCTTGGTGCGGCCAACGACCAGCTCTGGGGCCAACGTCCTGACTTTC.